What follows is one T cell receptor (beta chain) and its context. This sample is part of a study of blood T cell repertoires in COVID-19. Study overall: Spain, Italy and the United States supplied samples that represented acute and convalescent COVID-19. T cells, B-cell-depleted T cells, or PBMCs supplied cDNA or gDNA.

Original processing methods: Cell counts per sample came from amplifying reference gene primers. Sequenced by immunoSEQ multiplex PCR; TCRdb stores in-frame clones only, minus some. D and trimming were read from the DNA, whereas the V and J calls and clone size are those reported in that table. The sample holds 300,000 to 350,000 clones, 90% seen once. Per the germline V gene, CDR1 is MNHEY and CDR2 is SMNVEV (reference sequence). Deletions cut 6 bases from V and 0 bases from J, with 12 bases between. The CDR3 length is 15 residues. Sequencing was done on a sample of peripheral blood. This chain joins TRBV27 and TRBJ1-5; tentatively, D is TRBD1 (5 bases). The clonotype originates from a woman aged 25-40 years with COVID-19, enrolled during active disease. This CDR3 reads CASRPTGYSNQPQHF. The CDR3 DNA reads TGTGCCAGCAGACCCACAGGTTATAGCAATCAGCCCCAGCATTTT.